Listed below are T cell receptor beta chains from one sample, sequenced in a study of cytomegalovirus exposure and HLA in healthy donors. TCRdb's copy holds only in-frame clones and misses some; the assay was immunoSEQ multiplex PCR. The sample's table shows roughly 35,000 clones. The specimen was PBMCs. These receptor sequences come from a middle-aged woman in good health and CMV-seropositive. Both conserved end residues are part of each CDR3. The D gene is left open where the match is weak.

j_call d_call v_call cdr3_nt cdr3_aa
TRBJ2-2 - TRBV10-3 TGTGCCATCAGGCTAGCGTACACCGGGGAGCTGTTTTTT CAIRLAYTGELFF
TRBJ1-4 TRBD1 TRBV7-9 TGTGCCAGCAGCTTCGGACAGGAAAATGAAAAACTGTTTTTT CASSFGQENEKLFF
TRBJ2-5 TRBD2 TRBV7-2 TGTGCCAGCAGTCGCAGTAGCGGGGCGACAGAGACCCAGTACTTC CASSRSSGATETQYF
TRBJ1-1 TRBD1 TRBV2 TGTGCCAGCAGTGAAGCGAAACAGGGGGAAGCTTTCTTT CASSEAKQGEAFF
TRBJ2-3 - TRBV7-2 TGTGCCAGCAGCGAAGGGGCGGGGGCGAGGACAGATACGCAGTATTTT CASSEGAGARTDTQYF
TRBJ1-2 TRBD1 TRBV5-1 TGCGCCAGCAGGAGACAGGGGCCATCATTACCTACTAACTATGGCTACACCTTC CASRRQGPSLPTNYGYTF
TRBJ1-1 - TRBV29-1 TGCAGCTCCGGGGGTGGGACTGAAGCTTTCTTT CSSGGGTEAFF
TRBJ2-3 TRBD1 TRBV7-8 TGTGCCAGCAGCCTAAGGGACAGGGGTCGAACAAGCACAGATACGCAGTATTTT CASSLRDRGRTSTDTQYF
TRBJ2-1 TRBD2 TRBV10-3 TGTGCCACTTCGACGACTAGCGCATACAATGAGCAGTTCTTC CATSTTSAYNEQFF
TRBJ1-4 TRBD1 TRBV7-6 TGTGCCAGCAGCACAGGACAGGGTATCGGTGAAAAACTGTTTTTT CASSTGQGIGEKLFF
TRBJ1-6 TRBD1 TRBV28 TGTGCCAGCAGTTTATCGGGATTAGGACAGGGGAGAATTTCACCCCTCCACTTT CASSLSGLGQGRISPLHF
TRBJ1-1 - TRBV5-1 TGCGCCAGCAGCTTGGAGGGGGGGGCAGGGAACACTGAAGCTTTCTTT CASSLEGGAGNTEAFF